A selection of T cell receptor beta chains follows, all from one sample in a study of memory B cells and T cells in multiple sclerosis. Method: immunoSEQ multiplex PCR; TCRdb's copy keeps in-frame clones and lacks some. The table includes 25,000 to 35,000 clones, approximately 85% detected once. Which antigens these TCRs recognize remains unknown. The sample taken for sequencing was PBMCs from blood kept in culture. These TCRs come from a human donor with multiple sclerosis. Each CDR3 is given with its conserved first and last residue. The order of the fields is J gene, clone size, D gene, V gene, CDR3 DNA, CDR3 protein. A D gene is named only where the DNA matches it firmly. The listing skips clone size in some rows; elsewhere it reads once, few, many or a size class.

TRBJ2-7 | NA | NA | TRBV18 | TGTGCCAGCTCACCGGTCGGGGGCGCATCACGGGCCTACGAGCAGTACTTC | CASSPVGGASRAYEQYF
TRBJ1-2 | once | NA | TRBV9 | TGTGCCAGCAGCGTAGGGGTGCTGGACAGTCCCTACACCTTC | CASSVGVLDSPYTF
TRBJ2-5 | NA | TRBD1 | TRBV10-3 | TGTGCCATCCGGACAGGGGGGAACCAAGAGACCCAGTACTTC | CAIRTGGNQETQYF
TRBJ2-2 | NA | TRBD1 | TRBV19 | TGTGCCAGTACGGACTACTCCCTCGGACAGGGGACCGGGGAGCTGTTTTTT | CASTDYSLGQGTGELFF
TRBJ2-1 | NA | TRBD2 | TRBV9 | TGTGCCAGCAATTCGGAGCGGGATCTCGATGAGCAGTTCTTC | CASNSERDLDEQFF
TRBJ2-7 | NA | TRBD1 | TRBV25-1 | TGTGCCAGCAGTCCACAGGGGGCATATTACGAGCAGTACTTC | CASSPQGAYYEQYF
TRBJ1-1 | NA | NA | TRBV5-4 | TGTGCCAGCAGCTTGGAGGGCCTACTGAGTTCTGAAGCTTTCTTT | CASSLEGLLSSEAFF
TRBJ2-7 | NA | NA | TRBV29-1 | TGCAGCGTTGAGACAGGCTACGAGCAGTACTTC | CSVETGYEQYF
TRBJ2-7 | NA | TRBD2 | TRBV11-2 | TGTGCCAGCAGCTTGACTAGCGGGCGCGAGCAGTACTTC | CASSLTSGREQYF
TRBJ2-1 | NA | NA | TRBV19 | TGTGCCAGTAGTACGGTAGGGAGACGGTTTCACAATGAGCAGTTCTTC | CASSTVGRRFHNEQFF
TRBJ1-2 | few | NA | TRBV19 | TGTGCCAGTAGTATGGGGGGGCTCGACTATGGCTACACCTTC | CASSMGGLDYGYTF
TRBJ1-5 | NA | NA | TRBV7-9 | TGTGCCAGCAGCACTACAGGGTCGGCCCAGCATTTT | CASSTTGSAQHF
TRBJ1-2 | NA | NA | TRBV5-1 | TGCGCCAGCAGCCCTTGGACAGAACTTGGCGATGGCTACACCTTC | CASSPWTELGDGYTF
TRBJ2-2 | NA | NA | TRBV23-1 | TGCGCCAGCAGTCAATCAAGGCAGGTTGACACCGGGGAGCTGTTTTTT | CASSQSRQVDTGELFF
TRBJ2-7 | NA | NA | TRBV5-1 | TGCGCCAGCAGCTTGGAATCTTACGAGCAGTACTTC | CASSLESYEQYF
TRBJ1-5 | few | NA | TRBV7-9 | TGTGCCAGCAGCTTAGGAGGGGTGGACCAGCCCCAGCATTTT | CASSLGGVDQPQHF
TRBJ2-7 | NA | NA | TRBV6-5 | TGTGCCAGCAGTTATCGGGGATACGAGCAGTACTTC | CASSYRGYEQYF
TRBJ2-5 | NA | NA | TRBV6-1 | TGTGCCAGCAGTGAAGCTGGAGAGACCCAGTACTTC | CASSEAGETQYF
TRBJ2-1 | NA | TRBD2 | TRBV4-1 | TGCGCCAGCAGCCAAGTCGGACGGGGGGTCCGCAACAATGAGCAGTTCTTC | CASSQVGRGVRNNEQFF
TRBJ1-1 | NA | NA | TRBV4-1 | TGCGCCAGCAGCCAAGTCCGGGCAGGGCGGACTGAAGCTTTCTTT | CASSQVRAGRTEAFF
TRBJ1-1 | NA | NA | TRBV29-1 | TGCAGCGTTGCGGGCAGTCTGAACACTGAAGCTTTCTTT | CSVAGSLNTEAFF
TRBJ1-3 | NA | NA | TRBV27 | TGTGCCAGCAGTTTATCGTCCCACGTTGGAAACACCATATATTTT | CASSLSSHVGNTIYF
TRBJ1-6 | NA | TRBD1 | TRBV10-2 | TGCGCCAGCAGTTCCGGGACAGGGGGATCACCCCTCCACTTT | CASSSGTGGSPLHF
TRBJ1-1 | NA | NA | TRBV27 | TGTGCCAGCAGTTTACACGTGAACACTGAAGCTTTCTTT | CASSLHVNTEAFF
TRBJ1-2 | large | NA | TRBV10-3 | TGTGCCATCAGTGAGTCGGACTATGGCTACACCTTC | CAISESDYGYTF
TRBJ1-1 | NA | NA | TRBV7-2 | TGTGCCAGCAGCTGGGACGGGAGAGGGACTGAAGCTTTCTTT | CASSWDGRGTEAFF
TRBJ1-1 | NA | NA | TRBV28 | TGTGCCAGCAGTCCAGGGGCCCTGAACACTGAAGCTTTCTTT | CASSPGALNTEAFF
TRBJ1-1 | NA | NA | TRBV19 | TGTGCCAGTAGTGGGAACACTGAAGCTTTCTTT | CASSGNTEAFF
TRBJ2-2 | NA | NA | TRBV14 | TGTGCCAGCAGCCAAGATAGGGATTGGAAGAACACCGGGGAGCTGTTTTTT | CASSQDRDWKNTGELFF
TRBJ2-3 | once | TRBD2 | TRBV27 | TGTGCCAGCAGTTTTTGGCGGGGGGGCCTCCGAGATACGCAGTATTTT | CASSFWRGGLRDTQYF
TRBJ2-2 | NA | TRBD2 | TRBV7-6 | TGTGCCAGCCGGCGGGAGGCCAACACCGGGGAGCTGTTTTTT | CASRREANTGELFF
TRBJ1-5 | NA | NA | TRBV28 | TGTGCCAGCAGTATTACTGGACAATACAATCAGCCCCAGCATTTT | CASSITGQYNQPQHF
TRBJ2-7 | NA | TRBD1 | TRBV5-4 | TGTGCCAGCAGCGAAAAGGGACAGGGTTCCTACGAGCAGTACTTC | CASSEKGQGSYEQYF
TRBJ2-3 | NA | TRBD2 | TRBV9 | TGTGCCAGCAGCGCCTGGACTAGCGGCACAGATACGCAGTATTTT | CASSAWTSGTDTQYF
TRBJ2-3 | NA | TRBD2 | TRBV7-7 | TGTGCCAGCAGCTTAGCCCCTAGCGGGGCAGATACGCAGTATTTT | CASSLAPSGADTQYF
TRBJ1-5 | NA | TRBD1 | TRBV5-6 | TGTGCCAGCAGCTTGGCCGGGACAGGAGAACAGCCCCAGCATTTT | CASSLAGTGEQPQHF
TRBJ2-7 | NA | TRBD2 | TRBV9 | TGTGCCAGCAGCATCGGACTAGCGGACTCCTACGAGCAGTACTTC | CASSIGLADSYEQYF
TRBJ1-1 | NA | NA | TRBV25-1 | TGTGCCAGCAGTGAAGGAAAGGGAACGAGGACTGAAGCTTTCTTT | CASSEGKGTRTEAFF
TRBJ1-2 | NA | TRBD1 | TRBV5-1 | TGCGCCAGCAGCCCGATGGGGACAGGGGGCATCTATGGCTACACCTTC | CASSPMGTGGIYGYTF
TRBJ1-5 | few | NA | TRBV21-1 | TGTGCCAGCAGCAAATTCCCCTCGACAGGGAAGAATCAGCCCCAGCATTTT | CASSKFPSTGKNQPQHF
TRBJ1-2 | NA | TRBD1 | TRBV6-1 | TGTGCCAGCAGAGGACAGGGCATCTATGGCTACACCTTC | CASRGQGIYGYTF
TRBJ2-2 | NA | TRBD1 | TRBV6-1 | TGTGCCAGCAGTGATCCCCGACAGGGTAGGGCCGGGGAGCTGTTTTTT | CASSDPRQGRAGELFF
TRBJ2-4 | once | TRBD1 | TRBV10-3 | TGTGCCATCAGTCCACAGGGGGCAAACATTCAGTACTTC | CAISPQGANIQYF
TRBJ2-7 | NA | TRBD1 | TRBV7-9 | TGTGCCAGCAGCTCCGGGACAGGGAGGCCTAGAGGTAACTTC | CASSSGTGRPRGNF
TRBJ1-2 | NA | NA | TRBV5-1 | TGCGCCAGCAGCTTGGGTACAGGACGGAGCTATGGCTACACCTTC | CASSLGTGRSYGYTF
TRBJ2-1 | NA | TRBD2 | TRBV18 | TGTGCCAGCTCAGAACAGAGCGGGAGGGCCTCCAATGAGCAGTTCTTC | CASSEQSGRASNEQFF
TRBJ2-1 | NA | TRBD2 | TRBV11-2 | TGTGCCAGCTCCGGGACTAGGTCCAATGAGCAGTTCTTC | CASSGTRSNEQFF
TRBJ1-1 | once | NA | TRBV21-1 | TGTGCCAGCAGCAACTTTGGGGGACAGGGTTTGAGCACTGAAGCTTTCTTT | CASSNFGGQGLSTEAFF
TRBJ1-3 | NA | NA | TRBV19 | TGTGCCAGTAGTCCACAGGGAAACACCATATATTTT | CASSPQGNTIYF
TRBJ1-2 | NA | NA | TRBV6-1 | TGTGCCAGCAGTGAACCGGGAGCACACAACTATGGCTACACCTTC | CASSEPGAHNYGYTF
TRBJ2-2 | NA | NA | TRBV10-3 | TGTGCCATCAGTGAGTCGGGTTCAGGGGCGATGGCCGGGGAGCTGTTTTTT | CAISESGSGAMAGELFF
TRBJ2-7 | NA | TRBD2 | TRBV5-1 | TGCGCCAGCAGCTTTCAAGCGGGAGGTCCGGCCTACGAGCAGTACTTC | CASSFQAGGPAYEQYF